Sequencing of this TCR beta chain was carried out in a study of blood T cell repertoires in COVID-19. Assay: immunoSEQ multiplex PCR; the TCRdb copy retains only in-frame clones and omits some. The repertoire holds tens of thousands of clones, 70% to 80% seen once, with approximately 30% in the top ten. The CDR3 is 17 amino acids. CDR1 is SGHTS, CDR2 YDEGEE, per germline. V was pared by 5 bases and J by 8 bases, with 21 bases of the junction left unmatched. The count of this clone is one. The sequenced sample was peripheral blood. The V gene is TRBV5-8, the J gene TRBJ1-2, with 7 nucleotides matching TRBD1. This TCR came from a human donor in a cohort sampled during active COVID-19. The CDR3 region has the DNA TGTGCCAGCAGGAGAGAACAGGGACAGCGGGCCGGGGGCGGCTACACCTTC. It codes for CASRREQGQRAGGGYTF.